The source of this T cell receptor beta chain is a study of CD8+CD57+ T cells in acquired aplastic anemia. This CDR3 contains 15 residues. Germline V gives CDR1 DFQATT, CDR2 SNEGSKA (reference sequence). Between the trimmed V and J ends, which lost 2 bases and 7 bases, there was a span of 20 bases. For CDR3 and TCR beta VDJ profiling, genomic DNA was the template used. TCRdb called the reads again in MiXCR, with one record for every CDR3 protein. Of roughly 260,000 distinct CDR3 sequences listed, roughly half are singletons. Patients who underwent sequencing had shown CD8+CD57+ cell expansion by flow cytometry.

Sequenced sample: sorted CD4+, CD8+, or CD8+CD57+ T cells (not recorded which) from PBMCs. The V call is TRBV20-1, the J call TRBJ1-1; D is perhaps TRBD1 (5 bases). This TCR came from a human donor with aplastic anemia. Here the CDR3 DNA reads TGCAGTGCTAGACGCATTGTGTTGGGGGAGAGTGAAGCTTTCTTT. Amino acid sequence: CSARRIVLGESEAFF.